This is a list of T cell receptor beta chains from one sample in a study of T cell responses to AZD1222 COVID-19 vaccine. Libraries were prepared by immunoSEQ multiplex PCR; TCRdb keeps only in-frame clonotypes and omits some of them. The sample yields approximately 170,000 clones, just over 90% seen once. The source was peripheral blood, collected on day 0 of AZD1222 vaccination. These receptors came from an adult in good health. The CDR3 runs from the conserved cysteine through the conserved F or W. D genes are given only for firm matches. Expanded clones are given a class, and other clones once, few, many or no size at all.

V gene	clone size	CDR3 length	D gene	J gene	CDR3 DNA	CDR3 protein
TRBV12-5	.	16	.	TRBJ2-1	TGTGCTAGTGGTATGGTGGGTGGCGGGCCCTTAAATGAGCAGTTCTTC	CASGMVGGGPLNEQFF
TRBV27	.	15	.	TRBJ2-6	TGTGCCAGCAGTTACGACCCCCCTGGGGCCAACGTCCTGACTTTC	CASSYDPPGANVLTF
TRBV2	.	13	TRBD1	TRBJ1-1	TGTGCCACCAAGGGACAGATGAACACTGAAGCTTTCTTT	CATKGQMNTEAFF
TRBV15	.	18	.	TRBJ1-1	TGTGCCACCAGCAGAGAGGGACTACTCCGGGCAGAGAACACTGAAGCTTTCTTT	CATSREGLLRAENTEAFF
TRBV12-5	.	18	TRBD1	TRBJ1-3	TGTGCTAGTGGTCAGAGGACAGGCCCCGACAGCTCTGGAAACACCATATATTTT	CASGQRTGPDSSGNTIYF
TRBV12-3/TRBV12-4	.	13	.	TRBJ1-1	TGTGCCAGCTGCCGGGGGTCTTGGGCTGAAGCTTTCTTT	CASCRGSWAEAFF
TRBV19	.	16	.	TRBJ1-6	TGTGCCAGTAAAGTGGCAGGGAGAACCGGGAATTCACCCCTCCACTTT	CASKVAGRTGNSPLHF
TRBV18	once	18	.	TRBJ1-1	TGTGCCAGCTCACCACCGAACAGCTATAGGCCAATGAACACTGAAGCTTTCTTT	CASSPPNSYRPMNTEAFF
TRBV20-1	.	11	.	TRBJ2-3	TGCAGTGCTAGGAATTTGGGAACCCAGTATTTT	CSARNLGTQYF
TRBV5-1	.	13	.	TRBJ1-1	TGCGCCAGCAGCCGACTGATGAACACTGAAGCTTTCTTT	CASSRLMNTEAFF
TRBV19	once	14	TRBD1	TRBJ1-5	TGTGCCAGTAGTCTCCGGACAGGGAATCAGCCCCAGCATTTT	CASSLRTGNQPQHF
TRBV5-1	.	15	TRBD2	TRBJ2-7	TGCGCCAGCAGCCCCTCTAGCGGGGGAACCTACGAGCAGTACTTC	CASSPSSGGTYEQYF
TRBV6-5	.	15	TRBD2	TRBJ2-1	TGTGCCAGTCGACCTAGCGGAAGCTCCTACAATGAGCAGTTCTTC	CASRPSGSSYNEQFF
TRBV14	.	16	.	TRBJ1-1	TGTGCCACGAAGCGATTAGGGTGGGGCATGAACACTGAAGCTTTCTTT	CATKRLGWGMNTEAFF
TRBV5-1	.	16	TRBD1	TRBJ2-5	TGCGCCAGCAGCCCTTATATCGACAGGGTCGGAGAGACCCAGTACTTC	CASSPYIDRVGETQYF
TRBV4-1	.	14	.	TRBJ1-1	TGCGCCAGCAGCCAGACTTATGGAGGCGCTGAAGCTTTCTTT	CASSQTYGGAEAFF
TRBV10-3	.	15	TRBD1	TRBJ2-5	TGTGCCATCAGCGGGACAGGGGGCGCCGGGGAGACCCAGTACTTC	CAISGTGGAGETQYF
TRBV9	.	16	.	TRBJ1-1	TGTGCCAGCAGCGTCTTACAGGGAACCTTGAACACTGAAGCTTTCTTT	CASSVLQGTLNTEAFF
TRBV6-5	.	15	.	TRBJ1-5	TGTGCCAGCATAACAGCGGGGTTCAGGAATCAGCCCCAGCATTTT	CASITAGFRNQPQHF
TRBV2	.	10	.	TRBJ2-2	TGTGCCAGCCTCGCCGGGGAGCTGTTTTTT	CASLAGELFF
TRBV6-5	.	14	TRBD1	TRBJ1-2	TGTGCCAGCAGTTACAAGGGGGCGAGCTATGGCTACACCTTC	CASSYKGASYGYTF
TRBV28	.	14	TRBD1	TRBJ1-2	TGTGCCAGCAGTCCCACAGGGGAGTTCGGGGGCTACACCTTC	CASSPTGEFGGYTF
TRBV28	.	13	.	TRBJ1-4	TGTGCCAGCAGTTGGGCCCAGAGGGAAAAACTGTTTTTT	CASSWAQREKLFF
TRBV19	.	12	.	TRBJ2-1	TGTGCCAGTAGTATAGGAGGCAGGGAGCGGTTCTTC	CASSIGGRERFF
TRBV6-5	.	14	.	TRBJ1-2	TGTGCCAGCAGCTCCCGGACGGAAAACTATGGCTACACCTTC	CASSSRTENYGYTF
TRBV12-5	.	14	.	TRBJ1-2	TGTGCTAGTGGGACGGGGCTGCCAATCTATGGCTACACCTTC	CASGTGLPIYGYTF
TRBV10-1	.	15	TRBD1	TRBJ2-1	TGCGCCAGCAGTGAGGGGACAGGGGTTATCAATGAGCAGTTCTTC	CASSEGTGVINEQFF
TRBV6-5	.	15	.	TRBJ1-1	TGTGCCAGCAGTCCTGCTGGACAAGAGAACACTGAAGCTTTCTTT	CASSPAGQENTEAFF
TRBV25-1	few	15	.	TRBJ1-3	TGTGCCAGCAGTGCGCGAAAGTTCTCTGGAAACACCATATATTTT	CASSARKFSGNTIYF
TRBV7-4	.	18	TRBD1	TRBJ1-3	TGTGCCAGCAGCCCGGGGACAGGGGCCTACACTTTTTTAAACACCATATATTTT	CASSPGTGAYTFLNTIYF
TRBV19	.	15	.	TRBJ1-2	TGTGCCAGTAGTATAGGGTCCGGAGGAAGGTATGGCTACACCTTC	CASSIGSGGRYGYTF
TRBV7-8	.	17	.	TRBJ1-6	TGTGCCAGCAGCTTAGAATCGGCAGGGCAGAATAATTCACCCCTCCACTTT	CASSLESAGQNNSPLHF
TRBV28	few	17	TRBD1	TRBJ2-2	TGTGCCAGCAGTCCCACCAGGGACAGGGGTCACACCGGGGAGCTGTTTTTT	CASSPTRDRGHTGELFF
TRBV30	.	15	.	TRBJ1-1	TGTGCCTGGAGTCAAGGATATGAACCGAACACTGAAGCTTTCTTT	CAWSQGYEPNTEAFF
TRBV19	.	15	.	TRBJ2-7	TGTGCCAGTAGTGATGGTGGGAAACCCACCTACGAGCAGTACTTC	CASSDGGKPTYEQYF
TRBV2	.	13	.	TRBJ1-4	TGTGCCAGCAGTGGACAGGAAAATGAAAAACTGTTTTTT	CASSGQENEKLFF
TRBV19	.	15	.	TRBJ1-1	TGTGCCAGTAGTCCCCGTAGGACAGCGAACACTGAAGCTTTCTTT	CASSPRRTANTEAFF
TRBV6-5	.	14	.	TRBJ2-7	TGTGCCAGCAGTAAAAACAGGGAAACCTACGAGCAGTACTTC	CASSKNRETYEQYF
TRBV4-2	few	20	.	TRBJ2-6	TGTGCCAGCAGCCAAGATCCCGGGCGGCCAGGGCTGCCTGGGGCCAACGTCCTGACTTTC	CASSQDPGRPGLPGANVLTF
TRBV27	.	15	TRBD1	TRBJ1-2	TGTGCCAGCAGTACACTACAGGGGAAGGACTATGGCTACACCTTC	CASSTLQGKDYGYTF
TRBV6-1	.	16	.	TRBJ2-1	TGTGCCAGCAGTGAACAGGCAGGGGTCGGGGGCAATGAGCAGTTCTTC	CASSEQAGVGGNEQFF
TRBV9	.	15	TRBD2	TRBJ2-1	TGTGCCAGCAGCGTGGGCGGGGGGGCCGTGGCTGAGCAGTTCTTC	CASSVGGGAVAEQFF
TRBV2	.	14	.	TRBJ1-1	TGTGCCAGCAGTGTTAACAGCATGAACACTGAAGCTTTCTTT	CASSVNSMNTEAFF
TRBV7-9	.	15	.	TRBJ2-7	TGTGCCAGCAGCTCCGACTCGACGGGCTACTACGAGCAGTACTTC	CASSSDSTGYYEQYF
TRBV5-4	.	15	.	TRBJ2-7	TGTGCCAGCAGCTCATGGGGGACATCCTCCTACGAGCAGTACTTC	CASSSWGTSSYEQYF
TRBV5-1	.	14	TRBD2	TRBJ2-5	TGCGCCAGCAGACAGGGACTAGCTTGGGAGACCCAGTACTTC	CASRQGLAWETQYF